The entry below gives a single T cell receptor (beta chain) sequence along with its context. This sample was taken from a study of technical replicates of blood from a few donors. TCRdb's table, derived via immunoSEQ multiplex PCR, lists solely in-frame clones and lacks some. The sample lists 85,000 to 90,000 clones, about nine tenths seen once, with roughly 0.25% in the top ten. Germline CDR1 is KGHSH and CDR2 is LQKENI. This CDR3 contains 16 residues. Trimming took 0 bases from V and 7 from J; bases not matched to a gene: 9. Material: T cells isolated from PBMCs. The V and J genes are TRBV18 and TRBJ1-2; the match to TRBD1 covers 9 bases. This receptor was taken from a human donor in good health. The DNA for the CDR3 is TGTGCCAGCTCACCACCCGGACAGGGGCCAAGAGGTGGCTACACCTTC. This encodes CASSPPGQGPRGGYTF.